These 8 T cell receptor beta chains share one sample of origin, sequenced in a study of shared clonotypes between healthy human individuals. This table comes from immunoSEQ multiplex PCR, and its TCRdb copy is limited to in-frame clones, with some not included. The table shows about 360,000 clones, with about 73% occurring only once. Specimen: memory CD4+ T cells sorted from blood. Regarding subset: CD45RA-negative fraction. The receptor set was obtained from a man aged 25-45 years in good health.

This chain joins TRBV9 and TRBJ1-4; no firm D call. CDR1 is SGDLS and CDR2 is YYNGEE in the germline V gene. Trimming removed 4 bases from V and 8 bases from J, with 21 bases in between. CDR3 length equals 16 residues. CDR3 coding DNA: TGTGCCAGCAGCCCCAGCGGCCACCTCAGCCTCGAAAAACTGTTTTTT. Protein product: CASSPSGHLSLEKLFF.

This clone occurred once. The chain joins TRBV11-2 to TRBJ2-5; TRBD2 aligns across 10 bases. The V and J ends lost 1 base and 5 bases, in that order; junction bases with no gene match: 10. From germline, CDR1 is SGHAT and CDR2 FQNNGV. This CDR3 spans 17 amino acids. The CDR3 DNA follows: TGTGCCAGCAGCTTAGGTACAAGCGGGAGGGCCGAGGAGACCCAGTACTTC. This codes for CASSLGTSGRAEETQYF. The whole variable domain, remainder taken from reference TRBV11-2 and TRBJ2-5, is EAGVAQSPRYKIIEKRQSVAFWCNPISGHATLYWYQQILGQGPKLLIQFQNNGVVDDSQLPKDRFSAERLKGVDSTLKIQPAKLEDSAVYLCASSLGTSGRAEETQYFGPGTRLLVL.

The V gene is TRBV11-3, the J gene TRBJ2-3, with 9 bases fitting TRBD2. The ends lost 2 bases at V and 2 bases at J; junction bases unmatched: 5. Germline V gene lookup returns CDR1 SGHNT and CDR2 YENEEA. The CDR3 consists of 16 residues. The CDR3 loop is CASSLKVAGDTDTQYF. The CDR3 DNA is TGTGCCAGCAGCTTAAAGGTAGCGGGAGACACAGATACGCAGTATTTT.

The chain combines TRBV27 with TRBJ1-1; the D is unclear. Germline V CDR1 and CDR2: MNHEY, SMNVEV (reference sequence). The CDR3 runs 14 residues. With 6 bases removed from V and 1 base from J, the gap between germline ends came to 12 bases. The CDR3 bases are TGTGCCAGCAGACTAAGGACGGGGAACACTGAAGCTTTCTTT. Protein: CASRLRTGNTEAFF.

This clone was seen only a few times. This chain uses TRBV7-8 with TRBJ2-3; 8 bases line up with TRBD1. This CDR3 has 14 residues. Trimming removed 5 bases from V and 4 bases from J; junction bases left unmatched: 5. The V gene's germline CDR1 is SGHVS and CDR2 FQNEAQ. This CDR3 reads CASSNPDRADTQYF. The CDR3 DNA is TGTGCCAGCAGCAACCCGGACAGGGCAGATACGCAGTATTTT. Together with reference TRBV7-8 and TRBJ2-3, the CDR3 gives the full variable domain: GAGVSQSPRYKVAKRGQDVALRCDPISGHVSLFWYQQALGQGPEFLTYFQNEAQLDKSGLPSDRFFAERPEGSVSTLKIQRTQQEDSAVYLCASSNPDRADTQYFGPGTRLTVL.

The chain combines TRBV5-1 with TRBJ2-1, with TRBD2 as a possible D gene (5 bases). The length of the CDR3 is 13 residues. The V gene's germline CDR1 is SGHRS and CDR2 YFSETQ. Between the trimmed V and J ends, which lost 5 bases and 12 bases, there was a span of 18 bases. The CDR3 region is CASRKEDPTGQFF. The CDR3 DNA follows: TGCGCCAGCAGGAAGGAGGACCCGACGGGGCAGTTCTTC. Drawing the rest from reference TRBV5-1 and TRBJ2-1, the complete variable domain is KAGVTQTPRYLIKTRGQQVTLSCSPISGHRSVSWYQQTPGQGLQFLFEYFSETQRNKGNFPGRFSGRQFSNSRSEMNVSTLELGDSALYLCASRKEDPTGQFFGPGTRLTVL.

The V call is TRBV7-2, the J call TRBJ2-1, with 10 nucleotides matching TRBD2. Germline V lookup: CDR1 SGHTA, CDR2 FQGNSA. The CDR3 contains 15 residues. The ends lost 5 bases at V and 9 bases at J; junction bases unmatched: 10. CDR3 amino acids: CASSESGRGPFEQFF. CDR3 nucleotide sequence: TGTGCCAGCAGCGAAAGCGGGAGGGGTCCGTTTGAGCAGTTCTTC.

This chain uses TRBV18 with TRBJ2-1, with TRBD2 identical over 7 bases. The V segment lost 2 bases and the J segment 5 bases; nucleotides outside the gene matches: 3. Germline V gene sequence: CDR1 KGHSH, CDR2 LQKENI. This CDR3 has 14 amino acids. The CDR3 reads CASSPTLADNEQFF. CDR3 in DNA: TGTGCCAGCTCACCAACCCTAGCGGACAATGAGCAGTTCTTC.